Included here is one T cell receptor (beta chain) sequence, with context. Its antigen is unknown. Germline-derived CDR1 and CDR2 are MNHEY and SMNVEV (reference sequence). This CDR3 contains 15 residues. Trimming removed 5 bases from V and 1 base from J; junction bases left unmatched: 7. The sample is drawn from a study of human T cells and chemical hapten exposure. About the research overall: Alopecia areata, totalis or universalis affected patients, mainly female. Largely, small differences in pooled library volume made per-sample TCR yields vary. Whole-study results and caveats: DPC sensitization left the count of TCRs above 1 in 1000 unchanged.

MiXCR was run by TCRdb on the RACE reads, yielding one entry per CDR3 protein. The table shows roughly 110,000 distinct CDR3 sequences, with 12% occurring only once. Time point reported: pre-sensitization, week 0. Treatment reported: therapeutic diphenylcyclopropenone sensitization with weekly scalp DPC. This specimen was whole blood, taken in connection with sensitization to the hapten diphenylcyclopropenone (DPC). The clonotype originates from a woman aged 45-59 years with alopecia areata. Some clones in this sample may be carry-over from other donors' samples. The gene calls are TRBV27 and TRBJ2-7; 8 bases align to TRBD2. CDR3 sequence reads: CASSPWSGGSYEQYF. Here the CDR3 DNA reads TGTGCCAGCAGTCCATGGAGCGGGGGTTCCTACGAGCAGTACTTC.